This T cell receptor (beta chain) was observed in a study of blood T cells in healthy people across ages. PCR was performed a second time for about 7 to 11 cycles using a sample-barcoded 5' primer and a J-beta primer mix. TCRdb reprocessed the 5' RACE reads with MiXCR, giving one entry per CDR3 protein. The sample has 500,000 to 550,000 distinct CDR3 sequences; approximately 25% are singletons. Of note for this clonotype: Germline and junction disagree at one end, which may indicate a read error.

These data also featured in a second study, about T cells of mothers and their children.

This receptor was identified in a boy between 10 and 17 years old in good health. Sequencing used blood.

Here the CDR3 reads CSLTGSNEKPFF. CDR3 nucleotide sequence: TGCAGCCTGACAGGGAGTAATGAAAAACCGTTTTTT. The chain carries TRBV20-1 and TRBJ1-4; 7 nucleotides line up with TRBD1. This CDR3 is built from 12 residues. Germline CDR1 is DFQATT and CDR2 is SNEGSKA (reference sequence).